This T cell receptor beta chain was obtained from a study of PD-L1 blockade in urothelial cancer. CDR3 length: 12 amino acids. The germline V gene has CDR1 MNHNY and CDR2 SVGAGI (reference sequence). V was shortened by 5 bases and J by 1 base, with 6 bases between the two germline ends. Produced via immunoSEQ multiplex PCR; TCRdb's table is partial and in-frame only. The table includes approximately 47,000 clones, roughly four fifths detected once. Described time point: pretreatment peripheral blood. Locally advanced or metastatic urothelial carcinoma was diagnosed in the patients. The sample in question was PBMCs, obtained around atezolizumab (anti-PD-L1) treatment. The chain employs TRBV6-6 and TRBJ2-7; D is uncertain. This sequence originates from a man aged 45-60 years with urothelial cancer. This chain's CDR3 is CASSPLSYEQYF. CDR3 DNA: TGTGCCAGCAGTCCCTTATCCTACGAGCAGTACTTC.